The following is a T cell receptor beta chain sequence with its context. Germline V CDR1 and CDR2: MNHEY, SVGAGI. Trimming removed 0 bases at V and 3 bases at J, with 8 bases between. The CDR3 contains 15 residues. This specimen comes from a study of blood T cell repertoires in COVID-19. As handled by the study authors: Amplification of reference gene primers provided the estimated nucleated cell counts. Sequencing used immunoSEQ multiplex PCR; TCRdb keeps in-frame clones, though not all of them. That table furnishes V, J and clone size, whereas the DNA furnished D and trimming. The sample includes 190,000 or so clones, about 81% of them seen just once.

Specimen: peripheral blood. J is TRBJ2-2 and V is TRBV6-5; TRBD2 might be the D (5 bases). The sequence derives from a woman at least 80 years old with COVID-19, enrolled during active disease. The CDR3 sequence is CASSYSNGDTGELFF. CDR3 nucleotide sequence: TGTGCCAGCAGTTACTCAAACGGGGACACCGGGGAGCTGTTTTTT.